Listed below are T cell receptor beta chains from one sample, sequenced in a study of vaccination effects on CD4 cells after COVID-19. The assay was immunoSEQ multiplex PCR, and TCRdb's table has in-frame clones only and misses some. The repertoire holds some 15,000 clones, with roughly 70% as singletons. No cognate antigen is known for these TCRs. This specimen was CD4+ T cells from PBMCs cultured with HCoV-NL63 spike peptides, taken after COVID-19 vaccination. The receptors were gathered from a human donor who had a prior SARS-CoV-2 infection. The CDR3 runs from the conserved cysteine through the conserved F or W. Fields, in order: clone size, J gene, D gene, V gene, CDR3 DNA, CDR3 protein. A D gene is named only where the DNA matches it firmly. Not every row has a clone size; where given, it reads once, few, many or a size class.

size: NA; J: TRBJ1-5; D: NA; V: TRBV3-1/TRBV3-2; DNA: TGTGCCAGCAGCCAAGTGGGTCAGCCCCAGCATTTT; CDR3: CASSQVGQPQHF
size: NA; J: TRBJ2-5; D: NA; V: TRBV19; DNA: TGTGCCAGTAGTAACAGGGTCCAAGAGACCCAGTACTTC; CDR3: CASSNRVQETQYF
size: NA; J: TRBJ1-2; D: NA; V: TRBV20-1; DNA: TGCAGTGCGCCGCTGGGAGGCTACACCTTC; CDR3: CSAPLGGYTF
size: NA; J: TRBJ2-7; D: NA; V: TRBV6-5; DNA: TGTGCCAGCAGTTACTCGATGCTCGTCCACTACGAGCAGTACTTC; CDR3: CASSYSMLVHYEQYF
size: NA; J: TRBJ1-1; D: TRBD1; V: TRBV12-5; DNA: TGTGCTAGTGGAGCCGGGACAGGGGGCCCCCACACTGAAGCTTTCTTT; CDR3: CASGAGTGGPHTEAFF
size: few; J: TRBJ1-1; D: TRBD1; V: TRBV2; DNA: TGTGCCAGCAGTACCTACAGGGGTGGTACTGAAGCTTTCTTT; CDR3: CASSTYRGGTEAFF
size: NA; J: TRBJ2-4; D: TRBD2; V: TRBV18; DNA: TGTGCCAGCTCCCCGGGGGGGGGCCGTATGAATATTCAGTACTTC; CDR3: CASSPGGGRMNIQYF
size: NA; J: TRBJ2-3; D: TRBD2; V: TRBV18; DNA: TGTGCCAGCTCACCAACACCCGGGGGGGGCTCGGGCACAGATACGCAGTATTTT; CDR3: CASSPTPGGGSGTDTQYF
size: NA; J: TRBJ1-5; D: NA; V: TRBV6-5; DNA: TGTGCCAGCGGGGTTTACAATCAGCCCCAGCATTTT; CDR3: CASGVYNQPQHF
size: NA; J: TRBJ2-5; D: TRBD1; V: TRBV24-1; DNA: TGTGCCACCAGTGACCCGGGACAGGGGGGAGAGACCCAGTACTTC; CDR3: CATSDPGQGGETQYF
size: NA; J: TRBJ1-3; D: NA; V: TRBV21-1; DNA: TGTGCCAGCAGCAAACGGACGGGGGCCCTCAGGTCGGACACCATATATTTT; CDR3: CASSKRTGALRSDTIYF
size: NA; J: TRBJ2-1; D: NA; V: TRBV7-2; DNA: TGTGCCAGCAGCTTAGCGGGAGTATCCTACAATGAGCAGTTCTTC; CDR3: CASSLAGVSYNEQFF
size: NA; J: TRBJ2-4; D: NA; V: TRBV4-2; DNA: TGTGCCAGCAGCCAAGGGGCCGCTTTAGCCAAAAACATTCAGTACTTC; CDR3: CASSQGAALAKNIQYF
size: NA; J: TRBJ1-2; D: TRBD1; V: TRBV6-5; DNA: TGTGCCAGCAGAAGAACAGGGGTAGATGGCTACACCTTC; CDR3: CASRRTGVDGYTF
size: NA; J: TRBJ2-5; D: NA; V: TRBV11-2; DNA: TGTGCCAGCAGTAACCAAGAGACCCAGTACTTC; CDR3: CASSNQETQYF
size: NA; J: TRBJ1-1; D: NA; V: TRBV5-1; DNA: TGCGCCAGCACGCGGGGGGGGGAAGGGTCTCCTGAAGCTTTCTTT; CDR3: CASTRGGEGSPEAFF